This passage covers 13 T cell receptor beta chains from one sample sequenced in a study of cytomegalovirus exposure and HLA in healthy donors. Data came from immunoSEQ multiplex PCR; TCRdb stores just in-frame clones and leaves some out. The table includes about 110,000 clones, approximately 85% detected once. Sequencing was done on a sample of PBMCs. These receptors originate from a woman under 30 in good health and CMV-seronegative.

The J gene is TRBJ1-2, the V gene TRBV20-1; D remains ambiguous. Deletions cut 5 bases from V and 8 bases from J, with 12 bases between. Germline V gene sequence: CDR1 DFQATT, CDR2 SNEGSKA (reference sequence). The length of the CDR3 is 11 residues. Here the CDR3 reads CSALTLIGYTF. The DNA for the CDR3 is TGCAGTGCTCTTACTCTGATCGGCTACACCTTC.

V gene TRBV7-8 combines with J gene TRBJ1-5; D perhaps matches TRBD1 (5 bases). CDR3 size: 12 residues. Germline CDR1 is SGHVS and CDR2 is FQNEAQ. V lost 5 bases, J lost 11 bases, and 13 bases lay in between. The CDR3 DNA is TGTGCCAGCAGCGTCTCCGGGGGGGCCCAGCATTTT. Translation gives CASSVSGGAQHF.

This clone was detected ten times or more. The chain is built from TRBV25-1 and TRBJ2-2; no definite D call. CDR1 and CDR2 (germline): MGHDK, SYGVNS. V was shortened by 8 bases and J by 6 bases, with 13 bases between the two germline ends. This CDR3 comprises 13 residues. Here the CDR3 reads CASEDSRAGELFF. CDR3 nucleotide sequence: TGTGCCAGCGAGGATAGTCGGGCCGGGGAGCTGTTTTTT.

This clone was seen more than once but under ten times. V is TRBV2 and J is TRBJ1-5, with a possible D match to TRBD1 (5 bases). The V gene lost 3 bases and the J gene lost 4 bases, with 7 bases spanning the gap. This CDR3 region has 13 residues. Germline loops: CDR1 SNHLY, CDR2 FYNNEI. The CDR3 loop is CASSEGGNQPQHF. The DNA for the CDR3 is TGTGCCAGCAGTGAGGGGGGTAATCAGCCCCAGCATTTT.

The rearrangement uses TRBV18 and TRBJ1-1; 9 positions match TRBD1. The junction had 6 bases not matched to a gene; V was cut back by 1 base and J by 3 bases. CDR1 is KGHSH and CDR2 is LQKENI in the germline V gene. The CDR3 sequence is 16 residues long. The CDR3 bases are TGTGCCAGCTCACCACGGGACAGGGATATGGACACTGAAGCTTTCTTT. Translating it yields CASSPRDRDMDTEAFF.

The CDR3 DNA reads as TGTGCCACCAGCAGGTACCGACAGGGGAACACTGAAGCTTTCTTT. Amino acids: CATSRYRQGNTEAFF. V and J are TRBV15 and TRBJ1-1, with TRBD1 identical over 7 bases. Looked up from germline, CDR1 is LNHNV and CDR2 is YYDKDF (reference sequence). The V and J ends lost 3 bases and 1 base, in that order; junction bases with no gene match: 5. This CDR3 comprises 15 residues.

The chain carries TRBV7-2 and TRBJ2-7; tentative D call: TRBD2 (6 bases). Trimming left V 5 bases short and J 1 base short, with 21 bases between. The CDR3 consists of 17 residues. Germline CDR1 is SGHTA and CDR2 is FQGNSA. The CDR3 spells CASSPQMGLSLSYEQYF. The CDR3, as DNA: TGTGCCAGCAGCCCACAGATGGGACTCTCCCTATCCTACGAGCAGTACTTC.

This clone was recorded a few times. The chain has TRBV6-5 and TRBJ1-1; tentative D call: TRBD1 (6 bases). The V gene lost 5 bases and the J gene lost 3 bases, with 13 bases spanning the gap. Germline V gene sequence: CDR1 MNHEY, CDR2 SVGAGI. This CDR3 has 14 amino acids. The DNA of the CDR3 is TGTGCCAGCAGTACCGGGGGGCCCGACACTGAAGCTTTCTTT. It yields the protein CASSTGGPDTEAFF.

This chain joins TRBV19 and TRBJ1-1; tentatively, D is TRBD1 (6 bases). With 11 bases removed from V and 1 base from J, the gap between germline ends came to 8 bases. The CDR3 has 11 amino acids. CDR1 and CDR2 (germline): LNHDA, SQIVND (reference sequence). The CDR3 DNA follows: TGTGCCGCACAGGGGAACACTGAAGCTTTCTTT. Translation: CAAQGNTEAFF.

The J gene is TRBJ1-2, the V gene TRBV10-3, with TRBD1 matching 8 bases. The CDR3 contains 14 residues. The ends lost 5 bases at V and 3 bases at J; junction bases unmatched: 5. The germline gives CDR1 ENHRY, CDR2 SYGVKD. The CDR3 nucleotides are TGTGCCATCAGTCCGGACAGGGTAGACTATGGCTACACCTTC. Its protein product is CAISPDRVDYGYTF.

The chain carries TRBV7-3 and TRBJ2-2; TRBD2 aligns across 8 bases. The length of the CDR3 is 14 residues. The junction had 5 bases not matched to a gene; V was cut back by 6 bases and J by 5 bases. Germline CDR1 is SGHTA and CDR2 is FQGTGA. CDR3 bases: TGTGCCAGCAGTTCAGGCGGGGGGACCGGGGAGCTGTTTTTT. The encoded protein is CASSSGGGTGELFF.

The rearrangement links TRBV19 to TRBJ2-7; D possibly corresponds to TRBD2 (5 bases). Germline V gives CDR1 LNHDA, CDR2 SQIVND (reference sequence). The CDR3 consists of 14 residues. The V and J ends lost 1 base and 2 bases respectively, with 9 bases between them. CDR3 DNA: TGTGCCAGTAGTATAGCGGGATCCCCCTACGAGCAGTACTTC. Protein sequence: CASSIAGSPYEQYF.

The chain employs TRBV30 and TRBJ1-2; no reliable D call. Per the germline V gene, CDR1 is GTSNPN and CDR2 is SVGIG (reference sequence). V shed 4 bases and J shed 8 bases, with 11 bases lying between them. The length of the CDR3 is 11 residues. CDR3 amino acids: CAWTGLRGYTF. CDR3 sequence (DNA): TGTGCCTGGACAGGACTAAGGGGCTACACCTTC. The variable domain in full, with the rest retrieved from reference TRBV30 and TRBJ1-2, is SQTIHQWPATLVQPVGSPLSLECTVEGTSNPNLYWYRQAAGRGLQLLFYSVGIGQISSEVPQNLSASRPQDRQFILSSKKLLLSDSGFYLCAWTGLRGYTFGSGTRLTVV.